Listed here is a single T cell receptor (beta chain). This table comes from immunoSEQ multiplex PCR, and its TCRdb copy is limited to in-frame clones, with some not included. The sample holds about 230,000 clones, 87% seen once. These data are taken from a study of blood T cell repertoires in COVID-19. Which cohort a participant joined came from the clinical history participants gave. Two negative PCRs, clearance, or symptom resolution characterized the recovered Cohort 3 donors. CDR1 SGHNT and CDR2 YYREEE come from the germline V gene (reference sequence). CDR3 length equals 15 residues. The ends lost 4 bases at V and 3 bases at J; junction bases unmatched: 3.

V and J are TRBV5-4 and TRBJ2-1; 11 bases are shared with TRBD2. Sequencing used PBMCs or T cells enriched from blood (not recorded which). The receptor's source is a man aged 25 to 45 who had recovered from COVID-19. The CDR3 DNA is TGTGCCAGCAGCCTTGGACTAGCGGGCTACAATGAGCAGTTCTTC. Protein product: CASSLGLAGYNEQFF.